Listed below are T cell receptor beta chains from one sample, sequenced in a study of T cell responses to AZD1222 COVID-19 vaccine. Only in-frame clones appear in the TCRdb table, and some are missing; sequencing was by immunoSEQ multiplex PCR. The sample shows around 190,000 clones, roughly nine tenths of them seen only once. The material was peripheral blood, obtained 28 days after the second AZD1222 dose. These receptors were taken from an adult who received the AZD1222 COVID-19 vaccine. Both conserved end residues are part of each CDR3. The D gene is left open where the match is weak. Clone size appears in some rows only: once, few, many, or a class for an expanded clone.

NA	TRBV29-1	TRBJ2-7	TRBD2	TGCAGCGTTCTCCTAGCGGGGCGCGAGCAGTACTTC	CSVLLAGREQYF
NA	TRBV5-5	TRBJ2-3	NA	TGTGCCAGCAGCGGGCCGTCGGGGCTCACCCCAGATACGCAGTATTTT	CASSGPSGLTPDTQYF
NA	TRBV5-1	TRBJ2-5	NA	TGCGCCAGCAGCTTGTGGGAAGGTCAAGAGACCCAGTACTTC	CASSLWEGQETQYF
NA	TRBV6-5	TRBJ2-7	NA	TGTGCCAGCAGTCCCACGAAGGGCGAGCAGTACTTC	CASSPTKGEQYF
NA	TRBV6-5	TRBJ1-6	TRBD1	TGTGCCAGCAGTTACGGCGGCAGGGGGCATAATTCACCCCTCCACTTT	CASSYGGRGHNSPLHF
NA	TRBV5-1	TRBJ1-2	TRBD1	TGCGCCAGCAGCCGGGACAGGGGGCCCAGTAACTATGGCTACACCTTC	CASSRDRGPSNYGYTF
NA	TRBV4-1	TRBJ2-3	TRBD2	TGCGCCAGCAGCCCGACTAGCGGGGGGGCCGGGAGCACAGATACGCAGTATTTT	CASSPTSGGAGSTDTQYF
NA	TRBV4-2	TRBJ2-1	TRBD2	TGTGCCAGCAGCCAATCTCTGAGCCCGGGAGGAGGGGAGCACAATGAGCAGTTCTTC	CASSQSLSPGGGEHNEQFF
once	TRBV15	TRBJ1-1	NA	TGTGCCACCAGCAGAGACCCAGGGAGGGTAGCTTTCTTT	CATSRDPGRVAFF
NA	TRBV7-2	TRBJ2-3	NA	TGTGCCAGCAGCTGGGAAGCCACAGATACGCAGTATTTT	CASSWEATDTQYF
few	TRBV3-1/TRBV3-2	TRBJ2-5	TRBD1	TGTGCCAGCAGCCAAGGACAGGGCCAAGAGACCCAGTACTTC	CASSQGQGQETQYF
NA	TRBV10-3	TRBJ1-2	NA	TGTGCCATCACTCGGGACACGGGGGTTCATGGCTACACCTTC	CAITRDTGVHGYTF
NA	TRBV11-2	TRBJ2-5	NA	TGTGCCAGCAGCTTAAGTCCCCTACTCGGGGAGACCCAGTACTTC	CASSLSPLLGETQYF
NA	TRBV30	TRBJ1-1	NA	TGTGCCGCTATGACATTTGAAGCTTTCTTT	CAAMTFEAFF
few	TRBV19	TRBJ1-1	NA	TGTGCCAGTAGTTCCCTAAGACAGGCGAACACTGAAGCTTTCTTT	CASSSLRQANTEAFF
NA	TRBV27	TRBJ2-4	NA	TGTGCCAGCAGTTCCGGACCGTTAGCCAAAAACATTCAGTACTTC	CASSSGPLAKNIQYF
NA	TRBV18	TRBJ2-6	TRBD1	TGTGCCAGCTCACCGGGACAGGGGGCGCGCGGGGCCAACGTCCTGACTTTC	CASSPGQGARGANVLTF
NA	TRBV5-1	TRBJ1-2	TRBD1	TGCGCCAGCAGCTCGATGGACAGGGCAGGCTACACCTTC	CASSSMDRAGYTF
NA	TRBV10-3	TRBJ1-5	NA	TGTGCCATCAGTGAGGGGGTAAATCAGCCCCAGCATTTT	CAISEGVNQPQHF
NA	TRBV27	TRBJ1-5	NA	TGTGCCAGCAGTCGATCGACAGTCTCTAGCAATCAGCCCCAGCATTTT	CASSRSTVSSNQPQHF
once	TRBV6-5	TRBJ1-2	NA	TGTGCCAGCAGTTCTACGTATGGCTACACCTTC	CASSSTYGYTF
NA	TRBV6-5	TRBJ2-5	TRBD2	TGTGCCAGCAGGCCCCGACTAGCGGATCAAGAGACCCAGTACTTC	CASRPRLADQETQYF
NA	TRBV11-3	TRBJ1-6	NA	TGTGCCAGCAGCTTAGGGACGAATTCACCCCTCCACTTT	CASSLGTNSPLHF
NA	TRBV6-5	TRBJ1-1	NA	TGTGCCAGCAGGACACGACAGGAAGCTTTCTTT	CASRTRQEAFF
NA	TRBV30	TRBJ2-7	NA	TGTGCCTGGAAAGGTCTCGACTCCCTGGACGAGCAGTACTTC	CAWKGLDSLDEQYF